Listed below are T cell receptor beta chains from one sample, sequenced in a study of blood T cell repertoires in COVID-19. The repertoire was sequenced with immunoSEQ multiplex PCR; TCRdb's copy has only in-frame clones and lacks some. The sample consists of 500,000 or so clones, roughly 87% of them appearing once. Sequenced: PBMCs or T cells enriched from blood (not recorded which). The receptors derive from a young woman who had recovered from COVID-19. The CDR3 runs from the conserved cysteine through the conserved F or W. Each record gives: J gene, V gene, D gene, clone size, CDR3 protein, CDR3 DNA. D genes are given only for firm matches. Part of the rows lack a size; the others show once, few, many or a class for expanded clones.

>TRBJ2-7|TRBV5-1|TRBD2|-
CASTFGTSGDYEQYF
TGCGCCAGCACCTTCGGGACTAGCGGTGACTACGAGCAGTACTTC
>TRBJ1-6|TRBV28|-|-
CASSPRANNSPLHF
TGTGCCAGCAGTCCGAGGGCTAATAATTCACCCCTCCACTTT
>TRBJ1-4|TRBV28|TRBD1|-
CASSPPGGNNEKLFF
TGTGCCAGCAGTCCTCCAGGGGGCAATAATGAAAAACTGTTTTTT
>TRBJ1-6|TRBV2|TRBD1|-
CASSKRDSDSPLHF
TGTGCCAGCAGTAAAAGGGACAGTGATTCACCCCTCCACTTT
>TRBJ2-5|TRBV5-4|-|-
CASSNGQGGETQYF
TGTGCCAGCAGCAACGGACAGGGAGGGGAGACCCAGTACTTC
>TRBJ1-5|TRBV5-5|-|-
CASSHTGTLQHF
TGTGCCAGCAGCCATACCGGGACACTCCAGCATTTT
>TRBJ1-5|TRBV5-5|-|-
CASSLGPTPGPQHF
TGTGCCAGCAGCTTGGGGCCTACTCCGGGGCCCCAGCATTTT
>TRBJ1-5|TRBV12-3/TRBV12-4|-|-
CASSLAGGQPQHF
TGTGCCAGCAGTTTGGCAGGTGGGCAGCCCCAGCATTTT
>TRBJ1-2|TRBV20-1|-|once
CSALQNGYTF
TGCAGTGCTCTCCAGAATGGCTACACCTTC
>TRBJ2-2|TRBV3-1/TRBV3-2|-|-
CASSLSSGELFF
TGTGCCAGCAGCCTCTCCAGCGGGGAGCTGTTTTTT
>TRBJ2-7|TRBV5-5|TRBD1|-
CASSSLLDRGHEQYF
TGTGCCAGCAGCTCCCTCCTGGACAGGGGGCACGAGCAGTACTTC
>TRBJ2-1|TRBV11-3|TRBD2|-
CASSLDGGIFNEQFF
TGTGCCAGCAGCTTGGACGGGGGGATCTTCAATGAGCAGTTCTTC
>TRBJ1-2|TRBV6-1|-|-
CASREDSNYGYTF
TGTGCCAGCAGGGAAGACTCTAACTATGGCTACACCTTC
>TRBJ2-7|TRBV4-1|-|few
CASSQDLSYEQYF
TGCGCCAGCAGCCAAGATCTATCCTACGAGCAGTACTTC
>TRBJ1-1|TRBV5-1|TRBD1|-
CASSQGQGGTEAFF
TGCGCCAGCAGCCAGGGACAGGGGGGCACTGAAGCTTTCTTT
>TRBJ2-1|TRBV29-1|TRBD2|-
CSVELLAGAPPYNEQFF
TGCAGCGTTGAATTGCTAGCGGGGGCCCCGCCCTACAATGAGCAGTTCTTC
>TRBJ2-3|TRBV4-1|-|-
CASSQGTARGTDTQYF
TGCGCCAGCAGCCAAGGGACGGCGAGAGGGACAGATACGCAGTATTTT
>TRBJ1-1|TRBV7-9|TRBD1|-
CASTLSGGDEAFF
TGTGCCAGCACCCTGTCAGGGGGAGATGAAGCTTTCTTT
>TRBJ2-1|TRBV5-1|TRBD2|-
CASSLSAGGLGEQFF
TGCGCCAGCAGCTTGTCGGCGGGGGGGCTGGGTGAGCAGTTCTTC
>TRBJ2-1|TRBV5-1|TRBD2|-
CASSPGTSGGIHEQFF
TGCGCCAGCAGCCCCGGGACTAGCGGGGGGATACATGAGCAGTTCTTC
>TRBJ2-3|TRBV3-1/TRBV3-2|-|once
CASSQDRGDTQYF
TGTGCCAGCAGCCAAGACCGGGGAGATACGCAGTATTTT
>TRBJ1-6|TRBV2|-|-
CAWGEGSSPLHF
TGTGCCTGGGGAGAGGGATCTTCACCCCTCCACTTT
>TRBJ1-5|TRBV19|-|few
CASRPGETRQPQHF
TGTGCCAGTCGACCAGGGGAAACTAGACAGCCCCAGCATTTT
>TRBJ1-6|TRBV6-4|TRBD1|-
CASSDSGQGGSPLHF
TGTGCCAGCAGTGACTCGGGGCAGGGGGGTTCACCCCTCCACTTT
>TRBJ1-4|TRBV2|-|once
CASSAQGGKLFF
TGTGCCAGCAGCGCACAGGGCGGAAAACTGTTTTTT
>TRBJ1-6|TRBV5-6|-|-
CASSSSLGGNSPLHF
TGTGCCAGCAGCTCCTCCTTAGGGGGTAATTCACCCCTCCACTTT
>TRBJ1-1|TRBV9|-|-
CASSAYNREDTEAFF
TGTGCCAGCAGCGCCTATAACAGGGAAGACACTGAAGCTTTCTTT
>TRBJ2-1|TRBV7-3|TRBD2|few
CASSSNPSGEQFF
TGTGCCAGCAGCTCCAATCCTAGCGGTGAGCAGTTCTTC
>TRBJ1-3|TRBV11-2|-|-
CASSLSGGGNTIYF
TGTGCCAGCAGCTTATCGGGGGGTGGAAACACCATATATTTT
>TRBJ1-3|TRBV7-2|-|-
CASSLAGSGGFTIYF
TGTGCCAGCAGCCTTGCGGGCAGCGGGGGGTTCACCATATATTTT
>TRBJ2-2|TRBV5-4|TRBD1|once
CASSFDRENTGELFF
TGTGCCAGCAGCTTCGACAGGGAGAACACCGGGGAGCTGTTTTTT
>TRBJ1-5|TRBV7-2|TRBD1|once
CASCETGDQPQHF
TGTGCCAGCTGCGAGACAGGGGATCAGCCCCAGCATTTT
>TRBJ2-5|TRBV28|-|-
CASSFLATWYQETQYF
TGTGCCAGCAGTTTTTTGGCCACCTGGTACCAAGAGACCCAGTACTTC
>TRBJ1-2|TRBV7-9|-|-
CASSSRGGYTF
TGTGCCAGCAGCTCGAGAGGTGGCTACACCTTC
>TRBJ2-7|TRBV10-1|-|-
CASSAEGNAYEQYF
TGCGCCAGCAGTGCAGAGGGCAATGCTTACGAGCAGTACTTC
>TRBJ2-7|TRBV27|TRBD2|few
CASRLWARENEQYF
TGTGCCAGCCGATTATGGGCGCGGGAGAACGAGCAGTACTTC
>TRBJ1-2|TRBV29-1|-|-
CSVSPVANYGYTF
TGCAGCGTGTCTCCGGTTGCGAACTATGGCTACACCTTC
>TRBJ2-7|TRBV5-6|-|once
CASSPVISYEQYF
TGTGCCAGCAGCCCCGTTATCTCCTACGAGCAGTACTTC
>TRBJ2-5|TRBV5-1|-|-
CASSPGPGGETQYF
TGCGCCAGCAGCCCCGGACCCGGGGGAGAGACCCAGTACTTC
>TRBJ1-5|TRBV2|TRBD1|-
CASSPGQGADQPQHF
TGTGCCAGCAGTCCCGGACAGGGGGCGGACCAGCCCCAGCATTTT
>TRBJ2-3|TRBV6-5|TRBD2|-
CASLVRGGTGDTQYF
TGTGCCAGCCTCGTGCGGGGGGGCACGGGAGATACGCAGTATTTT
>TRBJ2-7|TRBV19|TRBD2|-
CATALAGETYEQYF
TGTGCCACCGCACTAGCGGGGGAGACCTACGAGCAGTACTTC